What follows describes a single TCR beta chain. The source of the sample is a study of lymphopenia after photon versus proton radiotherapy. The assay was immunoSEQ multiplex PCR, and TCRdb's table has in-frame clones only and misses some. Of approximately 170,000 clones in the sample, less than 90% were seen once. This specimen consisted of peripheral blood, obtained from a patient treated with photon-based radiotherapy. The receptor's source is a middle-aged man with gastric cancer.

CDR3 amino acids: CASSEIPRVREQYF. The CDR3 nucleotides read TGTGCCAGCAGTGAAATCCCCAGGGTACGTGAGCAGTACTTC. The chain employs TRBV6-1 and TRBJ2-7; a weak D match, TRBD1 (5 bases). The V end lost 2 bases, the J end lost 7 bases, and 15 bases lay between the germline ends. CDR3 length: 14 residues. The germline V gene has CDR1 MNHNS and CDR2 SASEGT.